The clone carrying this TCR beta chain was observed a few times. Its antigen is not known. The CDR3 has 13 residues. Deletions cut 2 bases from V and 4 bases from J, with 8 bases between. Germline CDR1 reads MNHEY; CDR2 reads SVGEGT. These data originate in a study of T cells after yellow fever vaccination. Broader study findings: Of the clonotypes, a small share occurred in both CD4 and CD8 compartments.

TCRdb re-called the 5' RACE reads with MiXCR, one entry per CDR3 protein. The table lists about 170,000 distinct CDR3 sequences, 11% of them singletons, with around 34% in the top ten. This specimen consisted of CD8+ T cells sorted from PBMCs, obtained 15 days after the yellow fever booster vaccination. V gene TRBV6-2 or TRBV6-3 combines with J gene TRBJ1-2; D is ambiguous. This TCR derives from a man younger than 35 who received the YFV17D yellow fever vaccine. This chain's CDR3 is CASSYGRAYGYTF. The CDR3 coding sequence is TGTGCCAGCAGTTACGGCAGAGCCTATGGCTACACCTTC.